This TCR beta chain was captured in a study of blood T cell repertoires in COVID-19. Background on the study: Specimens from acute and convalescent COVID-19 originated in the United States, Italy and Spain. The cDNA or gDNA used as material had been derived from T cells, B-cell-depleted T cells, or PBMCs.

How the authors handled the data: Amplification of reference gene primers was used by the study to estimate nucleated cell counts. Here immunoSEQ multiplex PCR was the method, and the copy in TCRdb shows in-frame clones only, minus some. Clonal size and the V and J genes are those of that table, whereas D and trimming came from the DNA. The data contain about 220,000 clones, about 78% of them singletons. Trimming stripped 4 bases from V and 1 base from J, with 8 bases between. The germline V gene has CDR1 KGHSH and CDR2 LQKENI. The CDR3 covers 14 residues. The sample comprised peripheral blood. The chain has TRBV18 and TRBJ1-5, with D perhaps TRBD1 (5 bases). The sequence was obtained from a woman between 65 and 79 years old with acute or convalescent COVID-19. CDR3 bases: TGTGCCAGCTCACACGACAGCAGCAATCAGCCCCAGCATTTT. Its protein product is CASSHDSSNQPQHF.